One and the same sample provided the 20 T cell receptor beta chains below, sequenced in a study of chemoradiotherapy in HPV16-positive cancers. Profiling relied on immunoSEQ multiplex PCR, and the TCRdb table lists in-frame clones only, not all of them. The sample lists tens of thousands of clones, about 93% seen once, with more than 15% in the top ten. The specimen was blood, collected from a patient who underwent chemoradiotherapy. The receptors here all came from a human donor with HPV-associated anogenital cancer.

V gene TRBV18 combines with J gene TRBJ2-7; D is ambiguous. The CDR3 consists of 16 residues. Per germline, CDR1 KGHSH and CDR2 LQKENI. V lost 0 bases to trimming and J lost 2 bases, with 14 bases between them. DNA for the CDR3: TGTGCCAGCTCACCACCAAGTGCCACGGTTACCTACGAGCAGTACTTC. It codes for CASSPPSATVTYEQYF.

CDR3 DNA sequence: TGCGCCAGCAGCCAAGTGTTGGGTGCTGAAGCTTTCTTT. Protein sequence: CASSQVLGAEAFF. J is TRBJ1-1 and V is TRBV4-1; D unclear. The CDR3 spans 13 residues. V dropped 1 base and J dropped 6 bases, with 9 bases sitting between them. Looked up from germline, CDR1 is MGHRA and CDR2 is YSYEKL.

V is TRBV13 and J is TRBJ1-5, with D unclear. This CDR3 comprises 13 residues. V lost 6 bases, J lost 4 bases, and 10 bases lay in between. CDR1 is PRHDT and CDR2 is FYEKMQ in the germline V gene (reference sequence). DNA for the CDR3: TGTGCCAGCAGGCGGCCTTTGAATCAGCCCCAGCATTTT. Protein sequence: CASRRPLNQPQHF.

CDR3 nucleotides: TGCGCCAGCAGCTTGGTTCCGACTAGCAATGAGCAGTTCTTC. Amino acids: CASSLVPTSNEQFF. The chain is built from TRBV5-1 and TRBJ2-1; D is perhaps TRBD2 (6 bases). This CDR3 is 14 amino acids long. Germline V CDR1 and CDR2: SGHRS, YFSETQ. V was trimmed by 0 bases and J by 6 bases, leaving 10 bases between them.

This rearrangement joins TRBV15 to TRBJ1-5, with no clear D. The V gene lost 0 bases and the J gene lost 6 bases, with 12 bases spanning the gap. Germline V gene data show CDR1 as LNHNV and CDR2 as YYDKDF (reference sequence). The CDR3 totals 15 residues. This chain's CDR3 is CATSRDSEASQPQHF. The CDR3 DNA follows: TGTGCCACCAGCAGAGACTCCGAAGCAAGTCAGCCCCAGCATTTT. The complete variable domain, with remaining parts taken from reference TRBV15 and TRBJ1-5, reads DAMVIQNPRYQVTQFGKPVTLSCSQTLNHNVMYWYQQKSSQAPKLLFHYYDKDFNNEADTPDNFQSRRPNTSFCFLDIRSPGLGDTAMYLCATSRDSEASQPQHFGDGTRLSIL.

This clone ranks as medium-sized. This chain uses TRBV5-8 with TRBJ2-7; D is possibly TRBD1 or TRBD2 (7 bases each). Germline lookup yields CDR1 SGHTS and CDR2 YDEGEE. Trimming left V 9 bases short and J 3 bases short, with 19 bases between. This CDR3 spans 14 amino acids. CDR3 region: CANQPGGGLYEQYF. Written as DNA, the CDR3 is TGTGCCAACCAACCAGGGGGGGGTCTCTACGAGCAGTACTTC. Filled out from reference TRBV5-8 and TRBJ2-7, the complete variable domain reads EAGVTQSPTHLIKTRGQQATLRCSPISGHTSVYWYQQALGLGLQFLLWYDEGEERNRGNFPPRFSGRQFPNYSSELNVNALELEDSALYLCANQPGGGLYEQYFGPGTRLTVT.

The chain has TRBV4-2 and TRBJ2-1; 12 positions match TRBD2. Germline CDR1 reads LGHNA; CDR2 reads YNFKEQ. With V trimmed by 0 bases and J by 3 bases, 6 bases remained unmatched. The CDR3 extends over 18 amino acids. The CDR3 spells CASSQDLAGGPFYNEQFF. The CDR3 coding sequence is TGTGCCAGCAGCCAAGATCTAGCGGGAGGGCCTTTCTACAATGAGCAGTTCTTC.

DNA for the CDR3: TGCAGCGTTGGAGCGGGACACAGTGAGCAGTTCTTC. This translates into CSVGAGHSEQFF. The V call is TRBV29-1, the J call TRBJ2-1; D is possibly TRBD2 (7 bases). Germline loops: CDR1 SQVTM, CDR2 ANQGSEA. There are 12 residues in the CDR3. Trimming removed 4 bases from V and 9 bases from J, with 13 bases in between.

This chain uses TRBV7-3 with TRBJ2-1, with a possible D match to TRBD1 (5 bases). Trimming left V 5 bases short and J 6 bases short, with 17 bases between. The CDR3 consists of 15 residues. CDR1 is SGHTA, CDR2 FQGTGA, per germline. CDR3 sequence reads: CASSPYTTGRNEQFF. The CDR3 nucleotides are TGTGCCAGCAGCCCCTACACAACAGGTCGCAATGAGCAGTTCTTC.

This chain connects TRBV18 to TRBJ2-2; TRBD2 is a possible D gene (6 bases). CDR3 length: 15 amino acids. V was trimmed by 3 bases and J by 4 bases, leaving 12 bases between them. From germline, CDR1 is KGHSH and CDR2 LQKENI. Here the CDR3 reads CASSPIGRGTGELFF. CDR3 nucleotides: TGTGCCAGCTCACCCATCGGGAGAGGCACCGGGGAGCTGTTTTTT.

The V call is TRBV19, the J call TRBJ2-5; 7 bases fit TRBD2. Germline lookup yields CDR1 LNHDA and CDR2 SQIVND (reference sequence). Trimming removed 8 bases from V and 2 bases from J; junction bases left unmatched: 11. The CDR3 extends over 15 amino acids. Here the CDR3 DNA reads TGTGCCAGTTCCCCTTGGGGAGGGTCTCAAGAGACCCAGTACTTC. Translation gives CASSPWGGSQETQYF.

This clone has just a few counts. The CDR3 sequence: CASSVVAGGGKQYF. CDR3 DNA sequence: TGTGCCAGCAGTGTAGTAGCGGGAGGGGGCAAGCAGTACTTC. The chain uses TRBV2 and TRBJ2-7; 11 nucleotides align to TRBD2. Germline lookup yields CDR1 SNHLY and CDR2 FYNNEI. This CDR3 spans 14 amino acids. Trimming cost V 4 bases and J 8 bases; bases outside gene matches: 7. Full variable domain (missing parts from reference TRBV2 and TRBJ2-7): EPEVTQTPSHQVTQMGQEVILRCVPISNHLYFYWYRQILGQKVEFLVSFYNNEISEKSEIFDDQFSVERPDGSNFTLKIRSTKLEDSAMYFCASSVVAGGGKQYFGPGTRLTVT.

The chain couples TRBV7-7 to TRBJ2-1; 8 bases are a match to TRBD1. Germline CDR1 and CDR2: SSHAT and FNYEAQ (reference sequence). CDR3 length: 15 residues. J was trimmed by 7 bases and V by 5 bases; bases with no gene match: 10. The CDR3 spells CASSPGTGQANEQFF. The CDR3 DNA follows: TGTGCCAGCAGCCCTGGGACAGGCCAGGCTAATGAGCAGTTCTTC.

Only a few counts were recorded for this clone. The chain couples TRBV6-4 to TRBJ1-5; D remains unclear. The CDR3 sequence is 13 residues long. Trimming stripped 2 bases from V and 4 bases from J, with 6 bases between. Per germline, CDR1 MRHNA and CDR2 SNTAGT. The CDR3 reads CASSDEPNQPQHF. The CDR3, as DNA: TGTGCCAGCAGTGACGAACCTAATCAGCCCCAGCATTTT.

The rearrangement joins TRBV11-2 to TRBJ2-1, with 9 nucleotides matching TRBD2. This CDR3 has 17 residues. The ends lost 2 bases at V and 5 bases at J; junction bases unmatched: 10. CDR1 is SGHAT and CDR2 is FQNNGV in the germline V gene. CDR3 nucleotides: TGTGCCAGCAGCTTAAGGGGGTTAGCGGGGGCCCACAATGAGCAGTTCTTC. Protein: CASSLRGLAGAHNEQFF.

This sequence joins TRBV7-8 and TRBJ1-1; possibly TRBD1 for D (5 bases). The germline V gene encodes CDR1 SGHVS and CDR2 FQNEAQ. Trimming stripped 5 bases from V and 0 bases from J, with 16 bases between. The CDR3 is 16 residues long. CDR3 in DNA: TGTGCCAGCAGCACTCAGATCCCGGGACTGAACACTGAAGCTTTCTTT. Translating gives CASSTQIPGLNTEAFF.

CDR3 region: CASSITSGSRTYNEQFF. In DNA, the CDR3 is TGTGCCAGTAGTATAACTAGCGGGTCTCGAACCTACAATGAGCAGTTCTTC. The rearrangement uses TRBV19 and TRBJ2-1; 9 bases are a match to TRBD2. The V gene end was trimmed by 2 bases and the J gene end by 2 bases; junction bases not matched to a gene: 7. CDR1 and CDR2 from the germline V gene are LNHDA and SQIVND (reference sequence). The CDR3 consists of 17 residues.

This sequence joins TRBV6-5 and TRBJ1-5, with 7 bases aligning to TRBD1. V shed 5 bases and J 0 bases; nucleotides not matched to a gene: 4. CDR3 length: 15 amino acids. Germline V lookup: CDR1 MNHEY, CDR2 SVGAGI. The CDR3 sequence is CASSRGTDSNQPQHF. The CDR3 DNA sequence: TGTGCCAGCAGTAGGGGGACAGATAGCAATCAGCCCCAGCATTTT.

This clone was seen a single time. This chain uses TRBV4-3 with TRBJ1-4; D is undetermined. Germline V gene data show CDR1 as LGHNA and CDR2 as YSLEER. CDR3 length: 16 amino acids. V was shortened by 0 bases and J by 8 bases, with 16 bases between the two germline ends. The CDR3 DNA reads as TGCGCCAGCAGCCAAGAGATCGGGATTCCACGAGAAAAACTGTTTTTT. As protein: CASSQEIGIPREKLFF.

The chain uses TRBV28 and TRBJ1-1; D is possibly TRBD1 (5 bases). The CDR3 runs 14 residues. Trimming took off 7 bases at V and 1 base at J, with 13 bases between the two ends. Germline V lookup: CDR1 MDHEN, CDR2 SYDVKM. CDR3 protein: CASTQGGANTEAFF. CDR3 DNA sequence: TGTGCCAGCACCCAAGGTGGGGCGAACACTGAAGCTTTCTTT.